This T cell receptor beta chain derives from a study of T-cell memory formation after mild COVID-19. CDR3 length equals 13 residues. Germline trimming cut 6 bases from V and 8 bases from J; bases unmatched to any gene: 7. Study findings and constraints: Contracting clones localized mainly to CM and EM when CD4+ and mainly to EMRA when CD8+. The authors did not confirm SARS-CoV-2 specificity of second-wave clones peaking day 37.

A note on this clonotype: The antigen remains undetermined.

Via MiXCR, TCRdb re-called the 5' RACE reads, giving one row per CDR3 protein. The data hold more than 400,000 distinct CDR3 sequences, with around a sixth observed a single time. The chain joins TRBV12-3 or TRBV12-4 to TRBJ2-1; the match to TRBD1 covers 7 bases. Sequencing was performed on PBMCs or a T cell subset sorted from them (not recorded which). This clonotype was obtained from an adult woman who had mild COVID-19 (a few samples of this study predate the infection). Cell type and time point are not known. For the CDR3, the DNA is TGTGCCAGCAGAAGGACAGGCGTGGATGAGCAGTTCTTC. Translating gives CASRRTGVDEQFF.